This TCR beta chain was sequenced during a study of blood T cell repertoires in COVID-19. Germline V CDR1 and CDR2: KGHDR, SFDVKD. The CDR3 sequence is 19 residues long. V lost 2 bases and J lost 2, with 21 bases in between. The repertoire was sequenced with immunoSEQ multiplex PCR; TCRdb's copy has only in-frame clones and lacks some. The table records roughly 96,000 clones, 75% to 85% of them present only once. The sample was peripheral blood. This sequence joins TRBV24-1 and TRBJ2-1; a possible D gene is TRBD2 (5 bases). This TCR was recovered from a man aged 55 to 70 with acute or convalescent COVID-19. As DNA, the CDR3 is TGTGCCACCAGTGATTCCATTATCCATGAGGAGGACCCCTACAATGAGCAGTTCTTC. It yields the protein CATSDSIIHEEDPYNEQFF.